These T cell receptor beta chains were read from a single sample in a study of blood T cell repertoires in COVID-19. Measured with immunoSEQ multiplex PCR; TCRdb has only the in-frame clones, and not every one. This repertoire shows around 70,000 clones, about four fifths found once; its top ten account for 20% to 25%. Specimen: peripheral blood. These receptors originate from a woman in her 70s with acute or convalescent COVID-19. Each CDR3 is given with its conserved first and last residue. A D gene is named only where the DNA matches it firmly. Expanded clones are given a class, and other clones once, few, many or no size at all.

clone_size	v_call	d_call	j_call	cdr3_nt	cdr3_aa
NA	TRBV12-3/TRBV12-4	NA	TRBJ2-7	TGTGCCAGCAGTTATGACGGGTACTACGAGCAGTACTTC	CASSYDGYYEQYF
NA	TRBV7-8	NA	TRBJ2-1	TGTGCCAGCAGCTTTGGACCTAGCGCCGACAATGAGCAGTTCTTC	CASSFGPSADNEQFF
NA	TRBV19	TRBD1	TRBJ1-3	TGTGCCAGTAGGGAGACAGGGGGGCGGCACACCATATATTTT	CASRETGGRHTIYF
NA	TRBV28	TRBD1	TRBJ1-1	TGTGCCAGCAGTCCTACCGACAGGGGGGTACGGAAGGCTTTCTTT	CASSPTDRGVRKAFF
few	TRBV5-1	TRBD2	TRBJ2-2	TGCGCCAGCAGCTTGGAACTAGCGGGAGGGCCTGAGGAGCTGTTTTTT	CASSLELAGGPEELFF
once	TRBV5-1	TRBD1	TRBJ2-2	TGCGCCAGCAGTCCACACCGTATCCAGGGGGCGAACACCGGGGAGCTGTTTTTT	CASSPHRIQGANTGELFF
NA	TRBV10-2	TRBD2	TRBJ2-2	TGCGCCAGCAGTGAGGTTGGAGCGGGAGCCGGGGAGCTGTTTTTT	CASSEVGAGAGELFF
NA	TRBV3-1/TRBV3-2	NA	TRBJ1-6	TGTGCCAGCAGCCAAGATCCACAGAATTCACCCCTCCACTTT	CASSQDPQNSPLHF
NA	TRBV2	NA	TRBJ2-3	TGTGCCAGCAGTAGGACTATCCTTTTGGATACGCAGTATTTT	CASSRTILLDTQYF
NA	TRBV12-5	TRBD1	TRBJ1-1	TGTGCTAGTGCCCAACCCCTGGACAGGGTGAACACTGAAGCTTTCTTT	CASAQPLDRVNTEAFF
NA	TRBV18	NA	TRBJ1-1	TGTGCCAGCTCTCTCGGGCAGGAGGGTGTGACTGAAGCTTTCTTT	CASSLGQEGVTEAFF
NA	TRBV19	TRBD1	TRBJ2-5	TGTGCCAGTAGTAAGGGACAGCGAGGAGAGACCCAGTACTTC	CASSKGQRGETQYF
NA	TRBV27	TRBD1	TRBJ1-2	TGTGCCAGCAGTTTCCGAGTACCGGGACAGGGGATTTTTGGCTACACCTTC	CASSFRVPGQGIFGYTF
few	TRBV28	NA	TRBJ1-3	TGTGCCAGCAGCCAAGGGGTTCGGAGAAACACCATATATTTT	CASSQGVRRNTIYF
NA	TRBV2	NA	TRBJ2-3	TGTGCCAGCAGTGCACGTCTGACAGGAGATACGCAGTATTTT	CASSARLTGDTQYF
NA	TRBV19	TRBD1	TRBJ1-4	TGTGCCAGTACCAGACAGGGGGTTGAAAAACTGTTTTTT	CASTRQGVEKLFF
once	TRBV7-6	NA	TRBJ1-5	TGTGCCAGCAGTCTCCGGGGGGGTCGCAATCAGCCCCAGCATTTT	CASSLRGGRNQPQHF
NA	TRBV19	NA	TRBJ2-7	TGTGCCAGTAGTCCCCCGACGAGGGCTGGGGTAGACGAGCAGTACTTC	CASSPPTRAGVDEQYF
NA	TRBV15	NA	TRBJ1-2	TGTGCCACCAGCAGACCTCCCCGCGGTAGCTATGGCTACACCTTC	CATSRPPRGSYGYTF
once	TRBV28	NA	TRBJ2-7	TGTGCCAGCAGTCTCCTCTACGAGCAGTACTTC	CASSLLYEQYF
NA	TRBV7-9	TRBD1	TRBJ1-2	TGTGCCAGCAGCCTCGACAGGGGGAAGTATGGCTACACCTTC	CASSLDRGKYGYTF
few	TRBV28	TRBD2	TRBJ2-1	TGTGCCAGCAGTTTATATTGGACTAGCGGGAGAACCAGCTCCTACAATGAGCAGTTCTTC	CASSLYWTSGRTSSYNEQFF
NA	TRBV2	NA	TRBJ1-1	TGTGCCAGCAGCGCTCAGGGAATTAACACTGAAGCTTTCTTT	CASSAQGINTEAFF
once	TRBV7-7	NA	TRBJ2-5	TGTGCTAGCAGCTTTTCGGGAGTTCAAGAGACCCAGTACTTC	CASSFSGVQETQYF
NA	TRBV2	TRBD1	TRBJ1-4	TGTGCCAGCAGTGATAGAGACAGGGAGTTCACTAATGAAAAACTGTTTTTT	CASSDRDREFTNEKLFF
NA	TRBV5-1	NA	TRBJ2-7	TGCGCCAGCAGCTTGGGGCTAGTCTACGAGCAGTACTTC	CASSLGLVYEQYF
NA	TRBV9	NA	TRBJ1-1	TGTGCCAGCAGCCCCGAACAGGGAAGGCTGGGGGGGACTGAAGCTTTCTTT	CASSPEQGRLGGTEAFF
NA	TRBV28	TRBD1	TRBJ2-1	TGTGCCAGCAGTTTGGACAGGGGGGGAAACAATGAGCAGTTCTTC	CASSLDRGGNNEQFF
NA	TRBV30	NA	TRBJ1-6	TGTGCCTGGACCAACATCCAGGGTCTGGCGTCACCCCTCCACTTT	CAWTNIQGLASPLHF
NA	TRBV2	NA	TRBJ2-4	TGTGCCAGCACAGGGCTTTCTATTCAGTACTTC	CASTGLSIQYF
NA	TRBV29-1	TRBD2	TRBJ2-7	TGCAGCGTTAGGACTAGCGGGATGTTAGAGCAGTACTTC	CSVRTSGMLEQYF
NA	TRBV5-1	NA	TRBJ2-3	TGCGCCAGCAGCTTGGCCCGACTCTCGGGAAACACAGATACGCAGTATTTT	CASSLARLSGNTDTQYF
few	TRBV2	TRBD2	TRBJ2-1	TGTGCCAGCAGGGCTAGCGGGGGCTACAATGAGCAGTTCTTC	CASRASGGYNEQFF
NA	TRBV28	TRBD1	TRBJ1-2	TGTGCCAGCAAGGGGGTTGGGACAGGGGGTGGCTACACCTTC	CASKGVGTGGGYTF
NA	TRBV5-5	NA	TRBJ2-7	TGTGCCAGCAGCTCAACAGGGTCTCTTGGATTCTACGAGCAGTACTTC	CASSSTGSLGFYEQYF
NA	TRBV30	NA	TRBJ2-7	TGTGCCTGGAGCCGACCACTCCCATTGAGACTTAACACCTACGAGCAGTACTTC	CAWSRPLPLRLNTYEQYF
NA	TRBV6-5	NA	TRBJ1-5	TGTGCCAGCCGGGGAGGGGCCCTCAATCAGCCCCAGCATTTT	CASRGGALNQPQHF
NA	TRBV12-3/TRBV12-4	NA	TRBJ1-2	TGTGCCAGCACCCCGGGGTTGGGCTATGGCTACACCTTC	CASTPGLGYGYTF
NA	TRBV5-8	TRBD1	TRBJ1-6	TGTGCCAGCAGCCAACAGGGGTTTGGGAATTCACCCCTCCACTTT	CASSQQGFGNSPLHF
NA	TRBV29-1	NA	TRBJ2-4	TGCAGCGTTGGTTCCAGGGACAAAAACATTCAGTACTTC	CSVGSRDKNIQYF